Sequencing of this T cell receptor beta chain was carried out in a study of PD-1 and CTLA-4 blockade in melanoma. The CDR3 spans 19 residues. Assay used: immunoSEQ multiplex PCR; TCRdb lists only in-frame clones, some missing. The profile shows roughly 30,000 clones, 85% to 90% of them singletons. The source was CD8+ T cells from peripheral blood, collected before anti-PD-1 treatment. The chain joins TRBV21-1 to TRBJ2-7; the table names TRBD1, a call not compared with the DNA. TRBV21-1 is a pseudogene locus. The sequence came from a human donor with melanoma. The CDR3 here is CASSKEGCRDRAPPYEQYF. The DNA for the CDR3 is TGTGCCAGCAGCAAAGAAGGATGCCGGGACAGGGCCCCCCCCTACGAGCAGTACTTC.